This T cell receptor beta chain originates from a study of blood T cell repertoires in COVID-19. The repertoire was sequenced with immunoSEQ multiplex PCR; TCRdb's copy has only in-frame clones and lacks some. The sample yields under 300,000 clones, roughly nine tenths seen once. Germline V CDR1 and CDR2: LNHDA, SQIVND (reference sequence). After removal of 4 bases from V and 4 bases from J, the junction contained 3 bases not matched to a gene. This CDR3 has 14 residues. The chain combines TRBV19 with TRBJ2-5; 10 bases fit TRBD1. The sequencing sample was made of peripheral blood. The receptor was isolated from a woman between 25 and 40 years old with COVID-19, enrolled during active disease. The CDR3: CASSRTGGGETQYF. In nucleotides, the CDR3 is TGTGCCAGTAGTAGGACAGGGGGAGGAGAGACCCAGTACTTC. Full variable domain (remainder filled in from reference TRBV19 and TRBJ2-5): DGGITQSPKYLFRKEGQNVTLSCEQNLNHDAMYWYRQDPGQGLRLIYYSQIVNDFQKGDIAEGYSVSREKKESFPLTVTSAQKNPTAFYLCASSRTGGGETQYFGPGTRLLVL.